Below are 27 T cell receptor beta chains sequenced from a single sample in a study of shared clonotypes between healthy human individuals. Libraries were prepared by immunoSEQ multiplex PCR; TCRdb keeps only in-frame clonotypes and omits some of them. The sample contains hundreds of thousands of clones, more than 70% of which appear only once. Material: PBMCs. Source of these receptors: a woman in her thirties or forties in good health. Some clones in this sample may be carry-over from other donors' samples.

A remark on this clone: At one end the junction does not follow the germline gene, possibly because of a read error. The CDR3 spells CASSLSVTGGIAF. Here the CDR3 DNA reads TGTGCCAGCAGCCTTTCCGTGACAGGGGGCATTGCCTTC. This chain connects TRBV5-6 to TRBJ1-2; 10 bases fit TRBD1. The CDR3 has 13 amino acids. Germline V gene sequence: CDR1 SGHDT, CDR2 YYEEEE.

The chain has TRBV30 and TRBJ2-3; D call uncertain. The CDR3 is made up of 15 amino acids. The V gene's germline CDR1 is GTSNPN and CDR2 SVGIG (reference sequence). The germline V and J ends were trimmed by 1 base and 3 bases, with 14 bases remaining between them. The CDR3 DNA reads as TGTGCCTGGAGTGCTTCTGGGGTTTGGACAGATACGCAGTATTTT. This codes for CAWSASGVWTDTQYF.

V gene TRBV11-2 combines with J gene TRBJ1-4; D not resolved. Looked up from germline, CDR1 is SGHAT and CDR2 is FQNNGV. V lost 3 bases and J lost 4, with 15 bases in between. The CDR3 has 16 residues. The CDR3 DNA reads as TGTGCCAGCAGCTTGTCCCCGAGGGCGGGTAATGAAAAACTGTTTTTT. Its protein is CASSLSPRAGNEKLFF.

CDR3 region: CAWSILNTGELFF. The CDR3 nucleotides read TGTGCCTGGAGTATTCTAAACACCGGGGAGCTGTTTTTT. The V and J genes are TRBV30 and TRBJ2-2; D not certain. The germline CDR1 and CDR2 sequences are GTSNPN and SVGIG (reference sequence). This CDR3 region has 13 residues. Trimming took off 2 bases at V and 2 bases at J, with 6 bases between the two ends.

The gene calls are TRBV28 and TRBJ1-2; 12 bases map to TRBD1. The germline CDR1 and CDR2 sequences are MDHEN and SYDVKM. The CDR3 is 15 amino acids. With 6 bases clipped from V and 8 bases from J, the junction kept 10 bases outside the gene matches. This CDR3 reads CASSRGTGGANGYTF. As DNA, the CDR3 is TGTGCCAGCAGCCGCGGGACAGGGGGCGCGAACGGCTACACCTTC.

This clone has a count of ten or more. This specimen includes other DNA sequences encoding the same CDR3. CDR3 region: CASTETEREIVETQYF. The CDR3 DNA reads as TGTGCCAGCACGGAGACGGAGCGGGAGATCGTGGAGACCCAGTACTTC. V and J are TRBV6-6 and TRBJ2-5; 8 bases map to TRBD2. V lost 7 bases, J lost 5 bases, and 15 bases stayed unmatched. This CDR3 contains 16 residues. CDR1 is MNHNY, CDR2 SVGAGI, per germline (reference sequence).

In the case of this clone: One junction end disagrees with the germline gene, perhaps due to a read error. V usage is TRBV18 and J usage is TRBJ2-7; D is unclear. This CDR3 region has 16 residues. Germline loops: CDR1 KGHSH, CDR2 LQKENI. The CDR3 spells CASSPHAAPTSYEQYF. CDR3 DNA sequence: TGTGCCAGCTCACCCCATGCGGCACCCACCTCCTATGAGCAGTACTTC. Filled out from reference TRBV18 and TRBJ2-7, the complete variable domain reads NAGVMQNPRHLVRRRGQEARLRCSPMKGHSHVYWYRQLPEEGLKFMVYLQKENIIDESGMPKERFSAEFPKEGPSILRIQQVVRGDSAAYFCASSPHAAPTSYEQYFGPGTRLTVT.

This clone occurred many times. The chain uses TRBV27 and TRBJ1-6, with D unclear. Per the germline V gene, CDR1 is MNHEY and CDR2 is SMNVEV (reference sequence). V lost 0 bases, J lost 12 bases, and 6 bases lay in between. The CDR3 length is 12 residues. The CDR3 protein is CASSLSFGPLHF. CDR3 sequence (DNA): TGTGCCAGCAGTTTATCGTTCGGACCCCTCCACTTT.

The sample holds many counts of this clone. The junction does not match germline at one end; this may be a read error. Other DNA sequences in this sample translate to the same CDR3. This chain connects TRBV18 to TRBJ1-4, with 7 nucleotides matching TRBD1. CDR1 is KGHSH, CDR2 LQKENI, per germline. The CDR3 is 13 residues long. The CDR3: CASSQGSGNQGVF. Written as DNA, the CDR3 is TGTGCCAGCTCCCAAGGATCGGGTAACCAGGGGGTTTTT.

Concerning this clone: A read error is likely here: a far larger clone is one base away. The rearrangement links TRBV27 to TRBJ1-5; D is uncertain. Germline V gene lookup returns CDR1 MNHEY and CDR2 SMNVEV (reference sequence). The CDR3 is made up of 13 amino acids. The CDR3 region is CASTGNSKQPQHF. The CDR3 DNA is TGTGCCAGCACCGGAAATAGCAAGCAGCCCCAGCATTTT.

Of note for this clone: A single base is all that separates this from a far larger clone, so a read error is likely. V usage is TRBV7-9 and J usage is TRBJ1-1; D is unclear. Trimming cost V 1 base and J 4 bases, with 7 bases left between them. The CDR3 consists of 13 residues. Germline V lookup: CDR1 SEHNR, CDR2 FQNEAQ (reference sequence). The CDR3 sequence: CASSLDMSTEAFF. Here the CDR3 DNA reads TGTGCCAGCAGCTTAGACATGAGCACTGAAGCTTTCTTT.

J is TRBJ1-4 and V is TRBV30; D is undetermined. With 2 bases removed from V and 7 bases from J, the gap between germline ends came to 8 bases. The germline gives CDR1 GTSNPN, CDR2 SVGIG (reference sequence). The CDR3 sequence is 12 residues long. The CDR3, as DNA: TGTGCCTGGAGTATACTTGGTGAAAAACTGTTTTTT. It codes for CAWSILGEKLFF.

CDR3 nucleotides: TGTGCCAGCAGCCACTTTCTAGCCCAGAGCTCCTACGAGCAGTACTTC. It codes for CASSHFLAQSSYEQYF. The chain links TRBV4-2 to TRBJ2-7; a weak D match, TRBD2 (5 bases). V gave up 3 bases and J gave up 0 bases, with 15 bases separating them. The CDR3 has 16 amino acids. CDR1 and CDR2 (germline): LGHNA, YNFKEQ.

J is TRBJ1-2 and V is TRBV30; D may be TRBD1 (5 bases). The germline V gene encodes CDR1 GTSNPN and CDR2 SVGIG (reference sequence). The CDR3 is 13 amino acids. With 3 bases removed from V and 0 bases from J, the gap between germline ends came to 8 bases. CDR3 sequence (DNA): TGTGCCTGGAGGCGACAGTCTAACTATGGCTACACCTTC. As protein: CAWRRQSNYGYTF.

The V call is TRBV10-2, the J call TRBJ2-1; 11 bases agree with TRBD2. CDR1 is WSHSY, CDR2 SAAADI, per germline. The junction had 4 bases not matched to a gene; V was cut back by 6 bases and J by 6 bases. The CDR3 is made up of 14 amino acids. The CDR3 protein is CASSYSGRANEQFF. CDR3 nucleotides: TGCGCCAGCAGCTATAGCGGGAGGGCCAATGAGCAGTTCTTC.

The V and J genes are TRBV4-2 and TRBJ2-2, with TRBD2 identical over 10 bases. CDR1 is LGHNA and CDR2 is YNFKEQ in the germline V gene. V lost 4 bases and J lost 7; bases outside the gene matches: 3. The CDR3 extends over 14 amino acids. The CDR3 is CASSPRTSGGELFF. In DNA, the CDR3 is TGTGCCAGCAGCCCGAGGACTAGCGGCGGGGAGCTGTTTTTT.

The J gene is TRBJ1-3, the V gene TRBV18, with a weak D call TRBD1 (6 bases). The CDR3 runs to 16 residues. The ends were cut back, 3 bases at V and 0 bases at J, with 12 bases in the middle. Per germline, CDR1 KGHSH and CDR2 LQKENI. The CDR3 sequence: CASSPGAPSSGNTIYF. CDR3 nucleotide sequence: TGTGCCAGCTCACCGGGGGCCCCGAGCTCTGGAAACACCATATATTTT.

The chain recombines TRBV4-2 with TRBJ2-1; 8 positions match TRBD2. V lost 1 base to trimming and J lost 5 bases; unmatched junction nucleotides: 4. The CDR3 runs to 15 residues. Germline assignment: CDR1 LGHNA and CDR2 YNFKEQ. The CDR3 region has the DNA TGTGCCAGCAGCCAAGGGACTAGCCTAAACAATGAGCAGTTCTTC. Encoded protein: CASSQGTSLNNEQFF.

Comment on this clone: A much larger clone is a single base away; this may be a read error. The V call is TRBV6-5, the J call TRBJ1-3; TRBD1 agrees at 8 bases. The CDR3 is 14 amino acids. CDR1 and CDR2 (germline): MNHEY, SVGAGI. In DNA form, the CDR3 reads TGTGCCAGCAGCCCCGACAGGGGTCGAAACACCGTATATTTT. Translating gives CASSPDRGRNTVYF.

A word on this clone: Within the sample, other DNA sequences also encode this same CDR3. This sequence joins TRBV5-1 and TRBJ2-5, with 7 bases matching TRBD1. The CDR3 loop spans 14 amino acids. Per germline, CDR1 SGHRS and CDR2 YFSETQ. Germline trimming cut 4 bases from V and 0 bases from J; bases unmatched to any gene: 3. The CDR3 is CASSLGTDQETQYF. CDR3 DNA: TGCGCCAGCAGCCTCGGGACAGACCAAGAGACCCAGTACTTC.

The V gene is TRBV4-3, the J gene TRBJ1-2, with 9 nucleotides matching TRBD1. Germline values: CDR1 LGHNA, CDR2 YSLEER. The length of the CDR3 is 15 residues. V shed 0 bases and J 8 bases; nucleotides not matched to a gene: 7. The CDR3 loop reads CASSQDNDRGFGYTF. DNA of the CDR3: TGCGCCAGCAGCCAAGATAATGACAGGGGGTTCGGCTACACCTTC.

The chain employs TRBV5-1 and TRBJ2-7; possible D gene TRBD1, 5 bases. V gave up 0 bases and J gave up 2 bases, with 12 bases separating them. The CDR3 is 15 amino acids. Germline lookup yields CDR1 SGHRS and CDR2 YFSETQ. The CDR3 DNA follows: TGCGCCAGCAGCTTGGATGGGGCGCCCCCCTACGAGCAGTACTTC. It yields the protein CASSLDGAPPYEQYF.

The gene calls are TRBV28 and TRBJ1-4; 8 bases agree with TRBD1. Trimming cost V 5 bases and J 7 bases; bases outside gene matches: 9. There are 15 residues in the CDR3. Looked up from germline, CDR1 is MDHEN and CDR2 is SYDVKM. The CDR3 nucleotides read TGTGCCAGCAGTATACCCGGGACAGGAGTTGAAAAACTGTTTTTT. Translating it yields CASSIPGTGVEKLFF.

There are a few counts of this clone. This chain joins TRBV7-8 and TRBJ1-4; 7 bases line up with TRBD1. Germline CDR1 SGHVS, CDR2 FQNEAQ. Trimming at V came to 3 bases and at J to 8 bases, leaving 6 bases not matched to a gene. This CDR3 is 14 amino acids long. The CDR3 DNA sequence: TGTGCCAGCAGCTTGTTGACAGGGTCCGAAAAACTGTTTTTT. It encodes CASSLLTGSEKLFF.

On this clone itself: One junction end disagrees with the germline gene, perhaps due to a read error. This specimen includes other DNA sequences encoding the same CDR3. This chain uses TRBV28 with TRBJ2-3; no firm D call. This CDR3 has 11 amino acids. Germline lookup yields CDR1 MDHEN and CDR2 SYDVKM. The CDR3: CASSLLDTQYF. CDR3 DNA: TGTGCTAGCAGTTTACTTGATACGCAGTATTTT.

J is TRBJ2-7 and V is TRBV27, with 7 bases that match TRBD2. V lost 6 bases to trimming and J lost 3 bases; unmatched junction nucleotides: 8. The CDR3 is 14 residues long. Germline CDR1 MNHEY, CDR2 SMNVEV (reference sequence). The CDR3 here is CASRASGNLYEQYF. The CDR3 DNA sequence: TGTGCCAGCAGAGCCAGCGGGAACCTCTACGAGCAGTACTTC.

This clone has more than one count but fewer than ten. V usage is TRBV6-4 and J usage is TRBJ1-1; D perhaps matches TRBD1 (5 bases). This CDR3 spans 11 amino acids. The ends were cut back, 10 bases at V and 7 bases at J, with 13 bases in the middle. Germline loops: CDR1 MRHNA, CDR2 SNTAGT. The CDR3 reads CANREDSEAFF. The CDR3 nucleotides read TGTGCCAACCGGGAAGACAGTGAAGCTTTCTTT.